The text below deals with one T cell receptor beta chain. Within the sample, other DNA sequences also encode this same CDR3. This sample is part of a study of blood T cell repertoires in COVID-19. Study details: Sites across the United States, Italy and Spain contributed samples from acute and convalescent COVID-19. Nucleic acid was either cDNA or gDNA, and it came from T cells, B-cell-depleted T cells, or PBMCs.

Original processing methods: Estimation of nucleated cell counts relied on the amplification of reference gene primers. This table comes from immunoSEQ multiplex PCR, and its TCRdb copy is limited to in-frame clones, with some not included. V, J and clone size were drawn from that table, and D and trimming were deduced from the DNA. This sample has tens of thousands of clones, with roughly 80% found just once. Material: peripheral blood. This TCR came from a man older than 75 with active or convalescent COVID-19.

CDR3 sequence (DNA): TGTGCCAGCTCACCCGGGACAGGGGTAGGCTACACCTTC. Translating gives CASSPGTGVGYTF. V gene TRBV18 combines with J gene TRBJ1-2, with TRBD1 matching 10 bases. The trim removed 3 bases at V and 8 bases at J, leaving 3 bases unmatched. CDR3 length equals 13 residues. From germline, CDR1 is KGHSH and CDR2 LQKENI.